These 23 T cell receptor beta chains were all obtained from the same sample, sequenced in a study of T cells in Graves' hyperthyroidism and ophthalmopathy. TCR beta CDR3 regions were amplified from RNA transcripts. First-round RT-PCR targeting the TCR CDR3 was performed with the HTBI primer set. A single record per CDR3 protein comes from TCRdb applying MiXCR to the multiplex PCR reads. The sample has 650,000 to 800,000 distinct CDR3 sequences, 45% seen once. The sample consisted of peripheral blood or thyroid tissue (not recorded which). All receptors come from an adult man with Graves' disease, either hyperthyroidism or ophthalmopathy (not recorded which).

V usage is TRBV5-1 and J usage is TRBJ2-5, with TRBD2 matching 12 bases. Unmatched junction bases numbered 9, after V lost 3 bases and J lost 0 bases. The CDR3 totals 18 residues. The germline CDR1 and CDR2 sequences are SGHRS and YFSETQ. CDR3 protein: CASSSPSGRAPHQETQYF. CDR3 in DNA: TGCGCCAGCAGCTCACCTAGCGGGAGGGCCCCACACCAAGAGACCCAGTACTTC.

The V call is TRBV20-1, the J call TRBJ2-3, with D tentatively TRBD1 or TRBD2 (5 bases each). The CDR3 totals 15 residues. Germline V gene lookup returns CDR1 DFQATT and CDR2 SNEGSKA (reference sequence). V lost 3 bases, J lost 0 bases, and 13 bases lay in between. The CDR3 spells CSASGASQSTDTQYF. CDR3 coding DNA: TGCAGTGCTAGTGGGGCTAGCCAGAGCACAGATACGCAGTATTTT.

The rearrangement links TRBV5-1 to TRBJ1-1, with D unresolved. Trimming shortened V by 4 bases and J by 10 bases, and 17 bases separated the two germline ends. In germline, CDR1 is SGHRS, CDR2 YFSETQ. The CDR3 totals 13 residues. The CDR3 coding sequence is TGCGCCAGCAGCGCGGTCGGCAGTCTAGTAGCTTTCTTT. Translation gives CASSAVGSLVAFF.

For the CDR3, the DNA is TGCAGCGTTGTAAGCGGGCAGGGTGTAGGCGAGCAGTACTTC. Its protein product is CSVVSGQGVGEQYF. V usage is TRBV29-1 and J usage is TRBJ2-7; TRBD2 is a possible D gene (6 bases). Trimming cost V 4 bases and J 6 bases, with 19 bases left between them. Germline V gives CDR1 SQVTM, CDR2 ANQGSEA. The CDR3 runs to 14 residues.

This clonotype was detected many times. The V and J genes are TRBV7-3 and TRBJ2-6; D unclear. The germline CDR1 and CDR2 sequences are SGHTA and FQGTGA. The V end was cut by 3 bases, the J end by 0 bases, with 6 bases between. The length of the CDR3 is 15 residues. Written as DNA, the CDR3 is TGTGCCAGCAGCTTCAGGACCTCTGGGGCCAACGTCCTGACTTTC. Amino acids: CASSFRTSGANVLTF.

This clonotype was detected a few times. CDR3 coding DNA: TGTGCCAGCAGCGTAGACGAGGGGAGGGGGACTGAAGCTTTCTTT. It translates to CASSVDEGRGTEAFF. V usage is TRBV9 and J usage is TRBJ1-1; D perhaps matches TRBD1 (6 bases). The CDR3 consists of 15 residues. V was clipped by 0 bases and J by 5 bases, with 14 bases between them. Germline CDR1 SGDLS, CDR2 YYNGEE. The full variable domain, with the rest looked up from reference TRBV9 and TRBJ1-1, is DSGVTQTPKHLITATGQRVTLRCSPRSGDLSVYWYQQSLDQGLQFLIQYYNGEERAKGNILERFSAQQFPDLHSELNLSSLELGDSALYFCASSVDEGRGTEAFFGQGTRLTVV.

The genes are TRBV7-2 and TRBJ2-3; 7 nucleotides line up with TRBD1. This CDR3 has 16 residues. Germline values: CDR1 SGHTA, CDR2 FQGNSA. V gave up 3 bases and J gave up 4 bases; unmatched junction bases: 10. The CDR3 is CASSLPTGWWSDTQYF. The CDR3 bases are TGTGCCAGCAGCTTGCCGACAGGGTGGTGGTCAGATACGCAGTATTTT.

V and J are TRBV28 and TRBJ1-6, with unresolved D. CDR1 and CDR2 (germline): MDHEN, SYDVKM. V shed 10 bases and J shed 7 bases, with 20 bases lying between them. The CDR3 has 15 amino acids. The CDR3 spells CATSSEGGLNSPLHF. The CDR3 region has the DNA TGTGCCACCAGCAGCGAGGGAGGACTGAATTCACCCCTCCACTTT. The full variable domain, its missing parts supplied by reference TRBV28 and TRBJ1-6, is DVKVTQSSRYLVKRTGEKVFLECVQDMDHENMFWYRQDPGLGLRLIYFSYDVKMKEKGDIPEGYSVSREKKERFSLILESASTNQTSMYLCATSSEGGLNSPLHFGNGTRLTVT.

As to this clonotype: This sequence may be a read error, since a much larger clone differs from it by one base. The chain couples TRBV15 to TRBJ2-2; D uncertain. V dropped 4 bases and J dropped 6 bases, with 12 bases sitting between them. This CDR3 contains 14 residues. Germline loops: CDR1 LNHNV, CDR2 YYDKDF (reference sequence). CDR3 bases: TGTGCCACCAGCAAAGATCGAGGATCCGGGGAGCTGTTTTTT. Protein product: CATSKDRGSGELFF.

The chain employs TRBV7-9 and TRBJ1-2, with D possibly TRBD1 on 5 matching bases. Germline V gene data show CDR1 as SEHNR and CDR2 as FQNEAQ (reference sequence). The CDR3 consists of 16 residues. V dropped 5 bases and J dropped 3 bases, with 19 bases sitting between them. The CDR3 reads CASSQIPGKSYYGYTF. The CDR3 region has the DNA TGTGCCAGCAGCCAAATTCCAGGGAAATCTTACTATGGCTACACCTTC.

The chain employs TRBV7-9 and TRBJ2-7; D is perhaps TRBD1 (5 bases). The V gene lost 4 bases and the J gene lost 5 bases, with 12 bases spanning the gap. The CDR3 contains 13 residues. The germline gives CDR1 SEHNR, CDR2 FQNEAQ (reference sequence). CDR3 protein: CASSSSQGNEQYF. Here the CDR3 DNA reads TGTGCCAGCAGCTCATCGCAGGGTAACGAGCAGTACTTC.

The rearrangement uses TRBV2 and TRBJ2-7; 11 bases agree with TRBD1. CDR1 and CDR2 from the germline V gene are SNHLY and FYNNEI. The V segment lost 6 bases and the J segment 2 bases; nucleotides outside the gene matches: 6. CDR3 length: 15 residues. Written as DNA, the CDR3 is TGTGCCAGCAGCCCCCGGACAGGGGGCGCCTACGAGCAGTACTTC. It codes for CASSPRTGGAYEQYF.

This clonotype was counted many times. The V and J genes are TRBV10-3 and TRBJ1-2; possibly TRBD1 for D (5 bases). V was pared by 3 bases and J by 2 bases, with 7 bases between. Germline V gives CDR1 ENHRY, CDR2 SYGVKD. The CDR3 is 13 amino acids. The CDR3 DNA sequence: TGTGCCATCAGTGAAAGGGGAAACTATGGCTACACCTTC. This encodes CAISERGNYGYTF.

The J gene is TRBJ1-4, the V gene TRBV7-6; the match to TRBD1 covers 8 bases. Germline CDR1 SGHVS, CDR2 FNYEAQ. The CDR3 length is 15 residues. The trim removed 3 bases at V and 8 bases at J, leaving 8 bases unmatched. The CDR3 region is CASSFPTGGGEKLFF. The DNA for the CDR3 is TGTGCCAGCAGCTTCCCTACAGGGGGGGGAGAAAAACTGTTTTTT.

The genes are TRBV6-5 and TRBJ2-2; no clear D gene. Trimming left V 3 bases short and J 4 bases short, with 12 bases between. The CDR3 length is 15 residues. Germline CDR1 reads MNHEY; CDR2 reads SVGAGI. DNA for the CDR3: TGTGCCAGCAGTTATTCGATGGTGGGCACCGGGGAGCTGTTTTTT. Amino acid sequence: CASSYSMVGTGELFF.

The table lists this clonotype with many counts. The V and J genes are TRBV24-1 and TRBJ1-2, with 8 bases that match TRBD1. The junction had 5 bases not matched to a gene; V was cut back by 5 bases and J by 7 bases. Germline values: CDR1 KGHDR, CDR2 SFDVKD. CDR3 length: 13 amino acids. CDR3: CATSAPGQGGYTF. CDR3 nucleotide sequence: TGTGCCACCAGTGCTCCAGGACAGGGTGGCTACACCTTC.

The V call is TRBV20-1, the J call TRBJ2-7; D gene unclear. The CDR3 spans 15 residues. Germline V gene lookup returns CDR1 DFQATT and CDR2 SNEGSKA (reference sequence). The V and J ends lost 1 base and 0 bases respectively, with 13 bases between them. The CDR3 loop reads CSARVNIESSYEQYF. CDR3 DNA: TGCAGTGCTAGAGTCAACATCGAAAGCTCCTACGAGCAGTACTTC.

This chain uses TRBV12-3 or TRBV12-4 with TRBJ1-1, with a tentative D call TRBD1 (5 bases). The CDR3 loop spans 13 amino acids. The V end lost 4 bases, the J end lost 1 base, and 7 bases lay between the germline ends. The CDR3 nucleotides are TGTGCCAGCAGTTACGACAGGAACACTGAAGCTTTCTTT. Residues: CASSYDRNTEAFF.

A note on this clonotype: It may be a read error: a sequence one base away is much more abundant. This chain uses TRBV20-1 with TRBJ1-4; D call uncertain. Germline lookup yields CDR1 DFQATT and CDR2 SNEGSKA (reference sequence). This CDR3 has 13 amino acids. The CDR3 spells CNVRLGPNEKLFF. The CDR3 DNA sequence: TGCAATGTTAGGCTCGGACCTAATGAAAAACTGTTTTTT.

A note on this clonotype: An end of the junction does not agree with germline; a read error may underlie this. V is TRBV24-1 and J is TRBJ1-2; D possibly corresponds to TRBD1 (6 bases). The CDR3 consists of 14 residues. Germline values: CDR1 KGHDR, CDR2 SFDVKD. The CDR3 sequence is CASSALGQTYGYTF. The CDR3 DNA reads TGTGCCAGCAGTGCCCTTGGACAGACCTATGGCTACACCTTC.

The genes are TRBV29-1 and TRBJ1-2; 7 nucleotides line up with TRBD1. Germline V gene data show CDR1 as SQVTM and CDR2 as ANQGSEA. J gave up 4 bases and V 8 bases, and 13 bases lay outside the gene matches. The CDR3 length is 14 residues. The CDR3 reads CSSYSDRDPYGYTF. The CDR3, as DNA: TGCAGCAGTTACTCCGACAGGGACCCCTATGGCTACACCTTC.

This clonotype was seen more than once but under ten times. This chain joins TRBV20-1 and TRBJ2-7; 14 nucleotides agree with TRBD2. The CDR3 totals 14 residues. Trimming removed 1 base from V and 6 bases from J; junction bases left unmatched: 2. From germline, CDR1 is DFQATT and CDR2 SNEGSKA (reference sequence). Here the CDR3 DNA reads TGCAGTGCTAGAGGACTAGCGGGGGGGCTCGAGCAGTACTTC. It specifies CSARGLAGGLEQYF.

This clonotype was seen only once. The rearrangement uses TRBV19 and TRBJ2-7; TRBD1 matches 9 bases. The V segment lost 3 bases and the J segment 2 bases; nucleotides outside the gene matches: 8. Germline lookup yields CDR1 LNHDA and CDR2 SQIVND (reference sequence). The CDR3 is made up of 16 amino acids. Here the CDR3 reads CASSINRTGATYEQYF. CDR3 nucleotides: TGTGCCAGTAGTATTAATCGGACAGGGGCGACCTACGAGCAGTACTTC.